The 29 T cell receptor beta chains given below trace back to one sample, sequenced in a study of identical twins. TCRdb passed the 5' RACE reads through MiXCR, listing each CDR3 protein once. The sample lists 450,000 to 500,000 distinct CDR3 sequences; around an eighth were seen once. Another study also made use of these data, one on yellow fever vaccine responses in identical twins.

Source material: CD4+ T cells sorted from blood. These receptors all come from a woman aged 18-35 years in good health.

This clonotype was seen only a few times. The J gene is TRBJ1-1, the V gene TRBV5-1; the D gene is possibly TRBD1 (5 bases). Germline assignment: CDR1 SGHRS and CDR2 YFSETQ. This CDR3 has 15 amino acids. Trimming shortened V by 1 base and J by 1 base, and 11 bases separated the two germline ends. The CDR3 DNA reads TGCGCCAGCAGCTTGATCGCAGGGCAGAACACTGAAGCTTTCTTT. Its protein is CASSLIAGQNTEAFF.

The chain combines TRBV12-3 or TRBV12-4 with TRBJ1-3, with D hard to call. CDR3 size: 15 residues. V lost 6 bases to trimming and J lost 4 bases, with 16 bases between them. The CDR3 protein is CASSLARAIGNTIYF. Written as DNA, the CDR3 is TGTGCCAGCAGCCTAGCAAGGGCAATCGGAAACACCATATATTTT.

This clonotype came up a few times. V and J are TRBV6-6 and TRBJ2-2; D not certain. The CDR3 consists of 13 residues. Trimming stripped 10 bases from V and 6 bases from J, with 15 bases between. CDR1 is MNHNY and CDR2 is SVGAGI in the germline V gene (reference sequence). CDR3 in amino acids: CATTVGQPGELFF. The CDR3 DNA reads TGTGCCACAACGGTTGGTCAGCCCGGGGAGCTGTTTTTT.

This clonotype was recorded at least ten times. This sequence joins TRBV20-1 and TRBJ2-7; no firm D call. The V and J ends lost 4 bases and 2 bases respectively, with 18 bases between them. In germline, CDR1 is DFQATT, CDR2 SNEGSKA (reference sequence). The CDR3 spans 15 residues. The CDR3 nucleotides read TGCAGTGCTACCCCCCTTGACGGAATTACCTACGAGCAGTACTTC. Residues: CSATPLDGITYEQYF.

This clonotype was observed many times. The rearrangement uses TRBV5-1 and TRBJ1-1; TRBD1 matches 9 bases. In germline, CDR1 is SGHRS, CDR2 YFSETQ. The CDR3 loop spans 15 amino acids. Trimming took 3 bases from V and 3 from J; bases not matched to a gene: 6. In DNA form, the CDR3 reads TGCGCCAGCAGCTCGAAGTGGACAGGGGACACTGAAGCTTTCTTT. Translation gives CASSSKWTGDTEAFF.

The V call is TRBV3-1, the J call TRBJ2-7; 9 bases are shared with TRBD2. V dropped 1 base and J dropped 4; count of bases not matched to a gene: 5. Germline V gene sequence: CDR1 LGHDT, CDR2 YNNKEL (reference sequence). This CDR3 comprises 15 residues. The CDR3 nucleotides are TGTGCCAGCAGCCAAGTCGCGGGAGGGCCTTACGAGCAGTACTTC. Amino acids: CASSQVAGGPYEQYF.

The J gene is TRBJ2-7, the V gene TRBV27, with 12 bases fitting TRBD1. Germline trimming cut 10 bases from V and 7 bases from J; bases unmatched to any gene: 11. The CDR3 extends over 14 amino acids. Germline V lookup: CDR1 MNHEY, CDR2 SMNVEV (reference sequence). CDR3 bases: TGTGCCACCATAAAACCGGGACAGGGGGCAGAGCAGTACTTC. Its protein is CATIKPGQGAEQYF.

The chain employs TRBV7-2 and TRBJ2-7; 10 bases line up with TRBD2. The V and J ends lost 6 bases and 4 bases, in that order; junction bases with no gene match: 6. Germline lookup yields CDR1 SGHTA and CDR2 FQGNSA. CDR3 length: 14 residues. CDR3 in amino acids: CASRMSGGAYEQYF. The CDR3 region has the DNA TGTGCCAGCAGAATGAGCGGGGGGGCATACGAGCAGTACTTC.

This clonotype was detected a few times. The V call is TRBV20-1, the J call TRBJ2-1; D is undetermined. The V gene's germline CDR1 is DFQATT and CDR2 SNEGSKA (reference sequence). CDR3 size: 15 residues. The V end lost 3 bases, the J end lost 6 bases, and 18 bases lay between the germline ends. CDR3 sequence (DNA): TGCAGTGCTAGTGGCCCCCAAGGAACTACCAATGAGCAGTTCTTC. Its translation: CSASGPQGTTNEQFF.

This clonotype was detected ten times or more. The V call is TRBV29-1, the J call TRBJ2-1; D perhaps matches TRBD1 (7 bases). The CDR3 runs 16 residues. V dropped 1 base and J dropped 2 bases, with 15 bases sitting between them. CDR1 is SQVTM, CDR2 ANQGSEA, per germline. The CDR3 here is CSVEGGGTAAYNEQFF. CDR3 coding DNA: TGCAGCGTTGAAGGGGGCGGGACAGCGGCCTACAATGAGCAGTTCTTC.

This clonotype was observed a handful of times. V is TRBV30 and J is TRBJ2-7, with D unresolved. The CDR3 totals 13 residues. Germline CDR1 GTSNPN, CDR2 SVGIG (reference sequence). Trimming took off 4 bases at V and 0 bases at J, with 10 bases between the two ends. CDR3 nucleotides: TGTGCCTGGACACGGAAAAGCTCCTACGAGCAGTACTTC. Encoded protein: CAWTRKSSYEQYF.

This clonotype was recorded a few times. Here the CDR3 DNA reads TGCAGTGAAATAGCGGGAGCAACAGATACGCAGTATTTT. Protein sequence: CSEIAGATDTQYF. The chain carries TRBV20-1 and TRBJ2-3; the match to TRBD2 covers 9 bases. Germline V CDR1 and CDR2: DFQATT, SNEGSKA (reference sequence). V trimming: 7 bases; J trimming: 3 bases; junction bases outside the gene matches: 5. The CDR3 is 13 amino acids.

The V call is TRBV20-1, the J call TRBJ1-2; D might be TRBD1 (6 bases). Trimming left V 3 bases short and J 2 bases short, with 10 bases between. Per the germline V gene, CDR1 is DFQATT and CDR2 is SNEGSKA (reference sequence). This CDR3 spans 13 amino acids. The CDR3 loop is CSASQQGNYGYTF. The CDR3, as DNA: TGCAGTGCTAGTCAACAGGGAAACTATGGCTACACCTTC.

CDR3 sequence: CSAALGVEQFF. The CDR3, as DNA: TGCAGTGCCGCATTAGGGGTTGAGCAGTTCTTC. V gene TRBV20-1 combines with J gene TRBJ2-1; a possible D gene is TRBD1 (5 bases). CDR1 DFQATT and CDR2 SNEGSKA come from the germline V gene (reference sequence). The V end was cut by 6 bases, the J end by 9 bases, with 12 bases between. This CDR3 has 11 residues.

This chain connects TRBV6-1 to TRBJ1-1, with D unclear. The CDR3 length is 13 residues. V was clipped by 5 bases and J by 4 bases, with 11 bases between them. Germline lookup yields CDR1 MNHNS and CDR2 SASEGT. This chain's CDR3 is CASSPSLGTEAFF. The CDR3 nucleotides read TGTGCCAGCAGTCCCTCACTGGGCACTGAAGCTTTCTTT.

This clonotype occurred a few times. This chain connects TRBV5-1 to TRBJ2-3, with unresolved D. Germline V gene data show CDR1 as SGHRS and CDR2 as YFSETQ. The V and J ends lost 1 base and 3 bases respectively, with 6 bases between them. This CDR3 comprises 13 residues. As DNA, the CDR3 is TGCGCCAGCAGCTTGATAGTGACAGATACGCAGTATTTT. As protein: CASSLIVTDTQYF.

This clonotype was counted between two and nine times. The V call is TRBV27, the J call TRBJ2-1, with a tentative D call TRBD2 (6 bases). Between the trimmed V and J ends, which lost 3 bases and 4 bases, there was a span of 13 bases. CDR1 is MNHEY, CDR2 SMNVEV, per germline (reference sequence). The CDR3 is 15 residues long. CDR3 residues: CASSLRRVTYNEQFF. The DNA of the CDR3 is TGTGCCAGCAGTTTGAGGAGGGTTACTTACAATGAGCAGTTCTTC.

The chain employs TRBV6-2 or TRBV6-3 and TRBJ2-2, with 11 bases aligning to TRBD2. This CDR3 contains 18 residues. V shed 6 bases and J 4 bases; nucleotides not matched to a gene: 13. Germline V gene data show CDR1 as MNHEY and CDR2 as SVGEGT. The DNA of the CDR3 is TGTGCCAGCAGCCGAAACAACCCTAGCGGGGGGATCACCGGGGAGCTGTTTTTT. It yields the protein CASSRNNPSGGITGELFF.

In its sample, this clonotype was seen a few times. The rearrangement uses TRBV28 and TRBJ1-1; D unresolved. Germline CDR1 is MDHEN and CDR2 is SYDVKM. V was clipped by 5 bases and J by 1 base, with 11 bases between them. This CDR3 is 14 amino acids long. The CDR3 DNA is TGTGCCAGCAGTCCCGACTGGGGGAACACTGAAGCTTTCTTT. It yields the protein CASSPDWGNTEAFF.

DNA for the CDR3: TGTGCCACCAGCAGAGCGGGAGGCCTCACAGATACGCAGTATTTT. Residues: CATSRAGGLTDTQYF. The rearrangement links TRBV15 to TRBJ2-3; TRBD2 agrees at 7 bases. CDR1 is LNHNV, CDR2 YYDKDF, per germline (reference sequence). The junction had 3 bases not matched to a gene; V was cut back by 1 base and J by 2 bases. The CDR3 runs 15 residues.

This clonotype was counted only a few times. The rearrangement joins TRBV25-1 to TRBJ2-6; a weak D match, TRBD2 (8 bases). CDR1 is MGHDK and CDR2 is SYGVNS in the germline V gene. Trimming removed 3 bases from V and 4 bases from J, with 19 bases in between. This CDR3 is 18 amino acids long. The CDR3, as DNA: TGTGCCAGCAGTGATGTCAGGGGGACTAGGTTGGGGGCCAACGTCCTGACTTTC. Its translation is CASSDVRGTRLGANVLTF.

V gene TRBV28 combines with J gene TRBJ1-3; a weak D match, TRBD1 (6 bases). Germline CDR1 reads MDHEN; CDR2 reads SYDVKM. V was trimmed by 11 bases and J by 7 bases, leaving 18 bases between them. There are 13 residues in the CDR3. For the CDR3, the DNA is TGTGCCGGGGGGCTAAGCGGGCAGAACACCATATATTTT. This codes for CAGGLSGQNTIYF.

CDR3: CSRKMNTEAFF. In DNA, the CDR3 is TGCAGTAGAAAAATGAACACTGAAGCTTTCTTT. The rearrangement links TRBV20-1 to TRBJ1-1, with no clear D. Germline lookup yields CDR1 DFQATT and CDR2 SNEGSKA (reference sequence). This CDR3 has 11 residues. V lost 8 bases to trimming and J lost 0 bases, with 7 bases between them.

A few counts support this clonotype. The gene calls are TRBV7-9 and TRBJ2-3; the D is unclear. This CDR3 is built from 11 residues. Germline CDR1 reads SEHNR; CDR2 reads FQNEAQ (reference sequence). The V end lost 5 bases, the J end lost 9 bases, and 9 bases lay between the germline ends. CDR3 in amino acids: CASSLRITQYF. The CDR3 DNA is TGTGCCAGCAGCCTCCGGATCACGCAGTATTTT.

The chain couples TRBV9 to TRBJ2-2; D might be TRBD2 (5 bases). V lost 0 bases and J 4 bases, leaving 10 bases between the germline ends. Germline CDR1 SGDLS, CDR2 YYNGEE. This CDR3 contains 15 residues. CDR3 DNA sequence: TGTGCCAGCAGCGTAGCGGGGAGTCTCACCGGGGAGCTGTTTTTT. It specifies CASSVAGSLTGELFF.

The count of this clonotype is one. The J gene is TRBJ2-7, the V gene TRBV5-1; D may correspond to TRBD1 or TRBD2 (5 bases each). V was clipped by 2 bases and J by 3 bases, with 15 bases between them. There are 15 residues in the CDR3. From germline, CDR1 is SGHRS and CDR2 YFSETQ. In DNA, the CDR3 is TGCGCCAGCAGCTTCGGGGCAAGACTACGCTACGAGCAGTACTTC. This sequence encodes CASSFGARLRYEQYF.

The chain uses TRBV20-1 and TRBJ2-3, with D possibly being TRBD1 (5 bases). The CDR3 sequence is 15 residues long. V lost 6 bases, J lost 4 bases, and 20 bases lay in between. Germline values: CDR1 DFQATT, CDR2 SNEGSKA (reference sequence). In DNA form, the CDR3 reads TGCAGTGCCATGGATGGGGCCAGGGCCGCAGATACGCAGTATTTT. Translated: CSAMDGARAADTQYF.

The chain couples TRBV27 to TRBJ2-4; D is undetermined. V gave up 5 bases and J gave up 7 bases, with 15 bases separating them. Per germline, CDR1 MNHEY and CDR2 SMNVEV (reference sequence). This CDR3 comprises 14 residues. The CDR3 DNA reads as TGTGCCAGCAGTCCCATGAGTAAAAGGAACATTCAGTACTTC. This sequence encodes CASSPMSKRNIQYF.

The chain combines TRBV6-5 with TRBJ2-3; D could derive from TRBD1 or TRBD2 (7 bases each). V shed 0 bases and J shed 2 bases, with 18 bases lying between them. CDR1 and CDR2 from the germline V gene are MNHEY and SVGAGI. This CDR3 is 18 amino acids long. The CDR3 sequence: CASSYSGRGGAHTDTQYF. DNA of the CDR3: TGTGCCAGCAGTTACTCGGGCAGGGGGGGAGCACACACAGATACGCAGTATTTT.